The rows below give T cell receptor beta chains drawn from one sample of a study of T-cell reconstitution after alpha-beta-depleted transplantation in children. MiXCR, applied by TCRdb to the PCR reads, yields one record per CDR3 protein. The sample holds around 240,000 distinct CDR3 sequences, approximately 8.9% seen once. The sequences come from PBMCs, mostly from graft donor cells, collected 180 days after TCRalphabeta/CD19-depleted stem cell transplant. The receptors originated from a male patient aged 5 to 17 who had a stem cell transplant for acute lymphoblastic leukemia, so the T cells may come from the graft donor. Each CDR3 is given with its conserved first and last residue. D genes are given only for firm matches. For some rows the clone size is stated as once, few or many, or as a class when expanded; others skip it.

TRBD2,19,many,TRBV5-6,TRBJ2-3,TGTGCCAGCAGCTTGGTCGCGGGACTAGCGGGGGGGAGAACAGATACGCAGTATTTT,CASSLVAGLAGGRTDTQYF
NA,14,many,TRBV20-1,TRBJ1-5,TGCAGTGCTAGAGGATTTACAGGGAATCAGCCCCAGCATTTT,CSARGFTGNQPQHF
NA,14,many,TRBV10-3,TRBJ2-7,TGTGCCATCAGTGAAGGAGAGGGGATGGACGAGCAGTACTTC,CAISEGEGMDEQYF
NA,17,many,TRBV13,TRBJ2-1,TGTGCCAGCAGCTTGATAGCCGGGCGGGACTCCTACAATGAGCAGTTCTTC,CASSLIAGRDSYNEQFF
TRBD1,14,many,TRBV27,TRBJ2-7,TGTGCCAGCAGCTTTGGGACAGGGAACTACGAGCAGTACTTC,CASSFGTGNYEQYF
TRBD2,15,many,TRBV6-1,TRBJ2-5,TGTGCCAGCAGTACCTCTAGCGGGGATCAAGAGACCCAGTACTTC,CASSTSSGDQETQYF
TRBD2,16,many,TRBV5-6,TRBJ2-7,TGTGCCAGCAGAACCTCACCGGCTAGCGGGGCCTACGAGCAGTACTTC,CASRTSPASGAYEQYF
TRBD2,14,many,TRBV20-1,TRBJ2-5,TGCAGTGCTAGAGAGACTAGCGGGCAAGAGACCCAGTACTTC,CSARETSGQETQYF
NA,14,many,TRBV7-2,TRBJ2-3,TGTGCCAGCAGCTTAGGGCAGCGCACAGATACGCAGTATTTT,CASSLGQRTDTQYF
NA,15,many,TRBV14,TRBJ1-6,TGTGCCAGCAGCCAACAGAGGGTTTTTAATTCACCCCTCCACTTT,CASSQQRVFNSPLHF
NA,14,many,TRBV27,TRBJ2-3,TGTGCCAGCAGTTTACGCGGAAGGCCAGATACGCAGTATTTT,CASSLRGRPDTQYF
TRBD1,16,many,TRBV19,TRBJ2-2,TGTGCCAGTAGCTACCCACAGGGGTCGAACACCGGGGAGCTGTTTTTT,CASSYPQGSNTGELFF
NA,17,many,TRBV6-1,TRBJ1-1,TGTGCCAGCAGTGAAGCGATAATTTTGACAGGGAACACTGAAGCTTTCTTT,CASSEAIILTGNTEAFF
NA,15,many,TRBV24-1,TRBJ2-5,TGTGCCACCAGTGATCGGACAGTCCATCAAGAGACCCAGTACTTC,CATSDRTVHQETQYF
TRBD2,15,NA,TRBV13,TRBJ2-7,TGTGCCAGCAGCCCCGCGGCGCTAGCGGGTGGAGAGCAGTACTTC,CASSPAALAGGEQYF
NA,15,many,TRBV7-2,TRBJ2-2,TGTGCCAGCAGCTTGGGAGGATCTAACACCGGGGAGCTGTTTTTT,CASSLGGSNTGELFF
NA,17,many,TRBV28,TRBJ1-3,TGTGCCAGCAGTTCTGGGGTCTGGGTTTTTGGTGGAAACACCATATATTTT,CASSSGVWVFGGNTIYF